A selection of T cell receptor beta chains follows, all from one sample in a study of CD8 T cells in ankylosing spondylitis. In TCRdb, the 5' RACE reads were re-called with MiXCR into one record per CDR3 protein. The data show about 130,000 distinct CDR3 sequences, around 15% seen once. The sequencing input was blood, either unsorted or a sorted T cell fraction (not recorded which). Every receptor here comes from a female donor with ankylosing spondylitis or in good health (not recorded which). Each CDR3 is given with its conserved first and last residue. D genes are given only for firm matches. Size is stated for part of the rows, as once, few or many counts, or as a class when the clone is expanded.

d_gene: TRBD1
v_gene: TRBV29-1
j_gene: TRBJ1-1
abundance: few
CDR3aa: CSVDRGVMNTEAFF
CDR3nt: TGCAGCGTTGACAGGGGGGTCATGAACACTGAAGCTTTCTTT

d_gene: .
v_gene: TRBV24-1
j_gene: TRBJ1-5
abundance: .
CDR3aa: CATSGALGNQPQHF
CDR3nt: TGTGCCACCAGTGGAGCCTTAGGGAATCAGCCCCAGCATTTT

d_gene: .
v_gene: TRBV18
j_gene: TRBJ1-2
abundance: .
CDR3aa: CASSPPAIQANYGYTF
CDR3nt: TGTGCCAGCTCACCACCGGCAATACAAGCTAACTATGGCTACACCTTC

d_gene: .
v_gene: TRBV20-1
j_gene: TRBJ1-2
abundance: few
CDR3aa: CSAPQTGGYGYTF
CDR3nt: TGCAGTGCTCCCCAGACAGGCGGCTATGGCTACACCTTC

d_gene: TRBD1
v_gene: TRBV5-1
j_gene: TRBJ2-7
abundance: few
CDR3aa: CASSPGQGLYEQYF
CDR3nt: TGCGCCAGCAGCCCCGGACAGGGACTCTACGAGCAGTACTTC

d_gene: .
v_gene: TRBV20-1
j_gene: TRBJ2-2
abundance: .
CDR3aa: CSAWGLLAGELFF
CDR3nt: TGCAGTGCCTGGGGGCTTCTCGCCGGGGAGCTGTTTTTT

d_gene: .
v_gene: TRBV6-5
j_gene: TRBJ2-7
abundance: many
CDR3aa: CASSYARGPTRYEQYF
CDR3nt: TGTGCCAGCAGTTACGCGAGGGGCCCTACCCGGTACGAGCAGTACTTC

d_gene: TRBD2
v_gene: TRBV11-1
j_gene: TRBJ2-5
abundance: few
CDR3aa: CASSRLGLAGTSQETQYF
CDR3nt: TGTGCCAGCAGCCGCCTCGGTCTAGCGGGGACATCCCAAGAGACCCAGTACTTC

d_gene: .
v_gene: TRBV5-5
j_gene: TRBJ2-3
abundance: few
CDR3aa: CASSLGLAKDTQYF
CDR3nt: TGTGCCAGCAGCTTGGGCCTAGCCAAAGATACGCAGTATTTT

d_gene: .
v_gene: TRBV5-5
j_gene: TRBJ2-1
abundance: few
CDR3aa: CASSPPGWNNEQFF
CDR3nt: TGTGCCAGCAGCCCCCCCGGGTGGAACAATGAGCAGTTCTTC

d_gene: .
v_gene: TRBV30
j_gene: TRBJ2-1
abundance: few
CDR3aa: CAWSPASYNEQFF
CDR3nt: TGTGCCTGGAGCCCCGCGAGTTACAATGAGCAGTTCTTC

d_gene: .
v_gene: TRBV28
j_gene: TRBJ1-2
abundance: .
CDR3aa: CASSSDLNYGYTF
CDR3nt: TGTGCCAGCAGTTCGGACCTTAACTATGGCTACACCTTC

d_gene: TRBD2
v_gene: TRBV10-3
j_gene: TRBJ2-3
abundance: few
CDR3aa: CAISDQAGAITDTQYF
CDR3nt: TGTGCCATCAGTGACCAAGCGGGGGCCATCACAGATACGCAGTATTTT

d_gene: TRBD2
v_gene: TRBV10-3
j_gene: TRBJ2-5
abundance: few
CDR3aa: CAIRGTSGGQETQYF
CDR3nt: TGTGCCATCAGAGGGACTAGCGGGGGACAAGAGACCCAGTACTTC

d_gene: TRBD1
v_gene: TRBV7-9
j_gene: TRBJ1-5
abundance: many
CDR3aa: CASSFTAGTGTHQPQHF
CDR3nt: TGTGCCAGCAGCTTTACCGCCGGGACAGGGACCCATCAGCCCCAGCATTTT

d_gene: TRBD2
v_gene: TRBV7-6
j_gene: TRBJ2-7
abundance: once
CDR3aa: CTSSLKASGAYYEQYF
CDR3nt: TGTACCAGCAGCTTAAAGGCTAGCGGGGCCTACTACGAGCAGTACTTC

d_gene: TRBD2
v_gene: TRBV5-1
j_gene: TRBJ2-3
abundance: .
CDR3aa: CASSLAIGLAEGDTQYF
CDR3nt: TGCGCCAGCAGCTTGGCCATCGGACTAGCGGAAGGGGATACGCAGTATTTT

d_gene: .
v_gene: TRBV7-9
j_gene: TRBJ1-2
abundance: .
CDR3aa: CASSPLTGTNYGYTF
CDR3nt: TGTGCCAGCAGCCCTCTTACCGGGACGAACTATGGCTACACCTTC

d_gene: .
v_gene: TRBV12-3/TRBV12-4
j_gene: TRBJ1-5
abundance: few
CDR3aa: CASSFRDRDGAQHF
CDR3nt: TGTGCCAGCAGTTTTCGGGATCGGGACGGGGCCCAGCATTTT

d_gene: TRBD1
v_gene: TRBV30
j_gene: TRBJ2-7
abundance: .
CDR3aa: CAWSGGTGLSYEQYF
CDR3nt: TGTGCCTGGAGTGGGGGGACAGGGCTCTCCTACGAGCAGTACTTC

d_gene: .
v_gene: TRBV5-5
j_gene: TRBJ1-6
abundance: .
CDR3aa: CASTTLGTGSSYNSPLHF
CDR3nt: TGTGCCAGCACCACCTTGGGAACGGGAAGCTCCTATAATTCACCCCTCCACTTT

d_gene: TRBD1
v_gene: TRBV5-6
j_gene: TRBJ1-1
abundance: .
CDR3aa: CASSPNAGGRTEAFF
CDR3nt: TGTGCCAGCAGCCCTAACGCAGGGGGGCGAACTGAAGCTTTCTTT

d_gene: .
v_gene: TRBV20-1
j_gene: TRBJ1-1
abundance: .
CDR3aa: CSARSPGGSAEAFF
CDR3nt: TGCAGTGCTAGAAGTCCGGGGGGCAGCGCTGAAGCTTTCTTT

d_gene: TRBD2
v_gene: TRBV3-1
j_gene: TRBJ2-7
abundance: many
CDR3aa: CASSPSGAYEQYF
CDR3nt: TGTGCCAGCAGCCCAAGCGGGGCCTACGAGCAGTACTTC

d_gene: TRBD1
v_gene: TRBV20-1
j_gene: TRBJ1-5
abundance: many
CDR3aa: CSAREQGAGSQPQHF
CDR3nt: TGCAGTGCTAGGGAACAGGGGGCCGGTAGTCAGCCCCAGCATTTT

d_gene: TRBD2
v_gene: TRBV11-2
j_gene: TRBJ2-5
abundance: .
CDR3aa: CASSSGTSGSLWYQETQYF
CDR3nt: TGTGCCAGCAGCTCTGGGACTAGCGGGAGCCTCTGGTACCAAGAGACCCAGTACTTC

d_gene: .
v_gene: TRBV29-1
j_gene: TRBJ1-5
abundance: many
CDR3aa: CSVGGWGGEPQHF
CDR3nt: TGCAGCGTTGGTGGGTGGGGCGGGGAACCCCAGCATTTT

d_gene: TRBD1
v_gene: TRBV5-1
j_gene: TRBJ1-4
abundance: few
CDR3aa: CASRQRTGNEKLFF
CDR3nt: TGCGCCAGCCGCCAACGGACAGGGAATGAAAAACTGTTTTTT

d_gene: .
v_gene: TRBV5-1
j_gene: TRBJ2-1
abundance: .
CDR3aa: CASSQSSYNEQFF
CDR3nt: TGCGCCAGCAGCCAGAGCTCCTACAATGAGCAGTTCTTC

d_gene: .
v_gene: TRBV27
j_gene: TRBJ1-6
abundance: many
CDR3aa: CASSFHRVNSPLHF
CDR3nt: TGTGCCAGCAGTTTCCACAGGGTGAATTCACCCCTCCACTTT

d_gene: .
v_gene: TRBV13
j_gene: TRBJ1-2
abundance: many
CDR3aa: CASSFGQSYGYTF
CDR3nt: TGTGCCAGCAGCTTCGGGCAGAGCTATGGCTACACCTTC

d_gene: TRBD1
v_gene: TRBV11-2
j_gene: TRBJ2-7
abundance: .
CDR3aa: CASSFRDRGYEQYF
CDR3nt: TGTGCCAGCAGCTTCCGGGACAGGGGATACGAGCAGTACTTC

d_gene: .
v_gene: TRBV13
j_gene: TRBJ2-1
abundance: .
CDR3aa: CACSLGVYSLLSSYNEQFF
CDR3nt: TGTGCCTGCAGCTTGGGGGTGTACTCCCTTTTAAGCTCCTACAATGAGCAGTTCTTC

d_gene: .
v_gene: TRBV5-1
j_gene: TRBJ2-3
abundance: .
CDR3aa: CASSLVGKATDTQYF
CDR3nt: TGCGCCAGCAGCTTGGTAGGCAAAGCCACAGATACGCAGTATTTT

d_gene: .
v_gene: TRBV27
j_gene: TRBJ2-7
abundance: .
CDR3aa: CASSARGNRPYEQYF
CDR3nt: TGTGCCAGCAGTGCCCGGGGAAACAGGCCCTACGAGCAGTACTTC

d_gene: .
v_gene: TRBV5-6
j_gene: TRBJ2-7
abundance: few
CDR3aa: CASSPTGGGYEQYF
CDR3nt: TGTGCCAGCAGCCCGACAGGAGGTGGCTACGAGCAGTACTTC